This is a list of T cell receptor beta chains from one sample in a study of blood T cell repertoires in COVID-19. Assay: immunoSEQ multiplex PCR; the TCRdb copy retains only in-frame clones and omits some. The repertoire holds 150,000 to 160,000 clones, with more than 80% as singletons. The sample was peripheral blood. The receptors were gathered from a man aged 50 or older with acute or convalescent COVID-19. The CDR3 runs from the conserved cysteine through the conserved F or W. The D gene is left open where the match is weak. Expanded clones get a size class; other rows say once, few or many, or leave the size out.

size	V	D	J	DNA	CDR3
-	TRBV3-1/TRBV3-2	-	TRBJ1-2	TGTGCCAGCAGCCAAGTAGCAGGGAACTATGGCTACACCTTC	CASSQVAGNYGYTF
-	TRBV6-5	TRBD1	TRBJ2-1	TGTGCCAGCAGTTACGTTGGACAGGGGAGTAACAATGAGCAGTTCTTC	CASSYVGQGSNNEQFF
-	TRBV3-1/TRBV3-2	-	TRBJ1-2	TGTGCCAGCAGCCCTTCCGTTGTTCGGGGTGGCTACACCTTC	CASSPSVVRGGYTF
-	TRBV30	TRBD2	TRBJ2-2	TGTGCCTGGACTAGCGGGGGGACCTACACCGGGGAGCTGTTTTTT	CAWTSGGTYTGELFF
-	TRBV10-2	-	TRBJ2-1	TGCGCCAGCACCGGGGGTAGTTTTAGAAATGAGCAGTTCTTC	CASTGGSFRNEQFF
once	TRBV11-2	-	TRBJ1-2	TGTGCCAGCAGCTTAGGACAGAACTATGGCTACACCTTC	CASSLGQNYGYTF
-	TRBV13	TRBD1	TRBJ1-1	TGTGCCAGCAGCTTGACAGGGGGTAGGACTGAAGCTTTCTTT	CASSLTGGRTEAFF
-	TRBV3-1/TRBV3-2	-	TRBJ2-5	TGTGCCAGCAGCTACCGGGACCAAGAGACCCAGTACTTC	CASSYRDQETQYF
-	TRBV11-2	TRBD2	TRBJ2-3	TGTGCCAGCAGCACAGGGACTAGCGGGGGCGGTACAGATACGCAGTATTTT	CASSTGTSGGGTDTQYF
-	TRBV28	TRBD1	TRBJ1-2	TGTGCCAGCAGCGCCGGGACAGGGTTGTTTAGCTATGGCTACACCTTC	CASSAGTGLFSYGYTF
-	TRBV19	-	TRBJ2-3	TGTGCCAGTAGCCCGGGTATGGGGCTCTTGTCAGATACGCAGTATTTT	CASSPGMGLLSDTQYF